The entry below gives a single T cell receptor beta chain sequence along with its context. Its matching antigen is unknown. These data are taken from a study of memory CD4+ T cells and cytomegalovirus serostatus. The sort gate was single viable CD3+CD4+CD8-CD45RO+ cells for memory CD4+ T cells. CMV serostatus came from serum IgG against pp150, pp28, p38, p52. General study findings and limits: Suggested: most of the CMV-linked TCR signature lies in CD4+ memory cells.

Produced via immunoSEQ multiplex PCR; TCRdb's table is partial and in-frame only. The sample includes 45,000 to 60,000 clones, 65% to 85% of them seen just once. Germline-derived CDR1 and CDR2 are GTSNPN and SVGIG (reference sequence). The CDR3 has 16 residues. The V gene end was trimmed by 0 bases and the J gene end by 1 base; junction bases not matched to a gene: 6. V gene TRBV30 combines with J gene TRBJ2-4, with 7 bases matching TRBD1. The TCR originated in an adult in good health and CMV-seropositive. Sequencing input: memory CD4+ T cells from blood. In DNA form, the CDR3 reads TGTGCCTGGAGTGTACGTGGGACAGTGGCCAAAAACATTCAGTACTTC. Translated, it gives CAWSVRGTVAKNIQYF.